This record concerns one T cell receptor (beta chain) sequence. Its recognized antigen is unknown. Nothing much larger sits one base from this clone, and base qualities are not available. The sample is drawn from a study of early T cells in non-severe SARS-CoV-2 infection (dated by TCRdb to about 2021). Looking at the study overall: TCR sequencing used bulk RNA from unsorted whole blood, so alpha and beta chains could not be paired.

To prepare the library, 5' RACE was applied. The instrument was a NextSeq 500. To correct for sequencing error and PCR bias, the TCR library protocol tagged individual cDNA molecules with unique molecular identifiers. Both TCR alpha and beta chains were sequenced, and tight co-correlation was observed between alpha and beta sequence abundances in each sample. Under the source paper's analysis protocol: V gene, J gene and CDR3 annotation of TCR sequences was performed with Decombinator V4. Expanded TCRs were defined as changing significantly between any two time points under a Poisson model with p below 0.0001. Abundances of TCRs were expressed as counts per million after normalisation to the total number of TCRs sequenced in each sample. TRAV1-2 paired with TRAJ12, TRAJ20 or TRAJ33 defined MAIT TCRs, while TRAV10 paired with TRAJ18 defined iNKT TCRs. VDJdb, accessed on 1 November 2021, was searched for TCRs annotated for CMV, EBV and SARS-CoV-2, and TCRs annotated for more than one antigen were excluded. TCRdb reprocessing: public reads trimmed at Q25 with fastp, clones called with MiXCR, in-frame beta chains kept. One record per CDR3 amino acid sequence lists the most common genes and DNA. These V and J calls rely on TCRdb rather than the paper's analysis. Counted in this sample were 50,000 or so distinct CDR3 sequences; about 13% of them appeared once. About 9.7% of the sample is in the top ten clones.

The study was a case-control design nested within a healthcare worker cohort in London, UK, with weekly nasopharyngeal swab PCR tests and blood sampling. Healthcare workers were recruited during the week of the UK lockdown, between 23 and 31 March 2020, and followed weekly for up to 16 weeks. Broader findings and caveats from the paper: VDJdb matching was skewed toward anti-spike CD8 responses and likely underestimated virus-specific expansions, missing private and CD4 specificities.

The CDR3 measures 15 amino acids from cysteine to phenylalanine. Only the CDR3 part of the read is kept: 45 bases, read in frame from the first base. The germline V gene (reference sequence) yields LNHNV for CDR1 and YYDKDF for CDR2. Deletion took 4 bases off V and 5 bases off J, with a span of 15 bases between the germline ends. Sequenced input: whole blood. The TCR originated in an adult who was a healthcare worker with PCR-confirmed SARS-CoV-2 infection or an uninfected control (not recorded which). The sequence links TRBV15 to TRBJ1-5, with TRBD1 as a weak D call on 5 bases. At the DNA level, the sequence is TGTGCCACCAGCACGTATAGGGACGGTCATCAGCCCCAGCATTTT. This translates into CATSTYRDGHQPQHF. The entire variable domain, with the stretches around the CDR3 drawn from the reference TRBV15 and TRBJ1-5 proteins, is DAMVIQNPRYQVTQFGKPVTLSCSQTLNHNVMYWYQQKSSQAPKLLFHYYDKDFNNEADTPDNFQSRRPNTSFCFLDIRSPGLGDTAMYLCATSTYRDGHQPQHFGDGTRLSIL.